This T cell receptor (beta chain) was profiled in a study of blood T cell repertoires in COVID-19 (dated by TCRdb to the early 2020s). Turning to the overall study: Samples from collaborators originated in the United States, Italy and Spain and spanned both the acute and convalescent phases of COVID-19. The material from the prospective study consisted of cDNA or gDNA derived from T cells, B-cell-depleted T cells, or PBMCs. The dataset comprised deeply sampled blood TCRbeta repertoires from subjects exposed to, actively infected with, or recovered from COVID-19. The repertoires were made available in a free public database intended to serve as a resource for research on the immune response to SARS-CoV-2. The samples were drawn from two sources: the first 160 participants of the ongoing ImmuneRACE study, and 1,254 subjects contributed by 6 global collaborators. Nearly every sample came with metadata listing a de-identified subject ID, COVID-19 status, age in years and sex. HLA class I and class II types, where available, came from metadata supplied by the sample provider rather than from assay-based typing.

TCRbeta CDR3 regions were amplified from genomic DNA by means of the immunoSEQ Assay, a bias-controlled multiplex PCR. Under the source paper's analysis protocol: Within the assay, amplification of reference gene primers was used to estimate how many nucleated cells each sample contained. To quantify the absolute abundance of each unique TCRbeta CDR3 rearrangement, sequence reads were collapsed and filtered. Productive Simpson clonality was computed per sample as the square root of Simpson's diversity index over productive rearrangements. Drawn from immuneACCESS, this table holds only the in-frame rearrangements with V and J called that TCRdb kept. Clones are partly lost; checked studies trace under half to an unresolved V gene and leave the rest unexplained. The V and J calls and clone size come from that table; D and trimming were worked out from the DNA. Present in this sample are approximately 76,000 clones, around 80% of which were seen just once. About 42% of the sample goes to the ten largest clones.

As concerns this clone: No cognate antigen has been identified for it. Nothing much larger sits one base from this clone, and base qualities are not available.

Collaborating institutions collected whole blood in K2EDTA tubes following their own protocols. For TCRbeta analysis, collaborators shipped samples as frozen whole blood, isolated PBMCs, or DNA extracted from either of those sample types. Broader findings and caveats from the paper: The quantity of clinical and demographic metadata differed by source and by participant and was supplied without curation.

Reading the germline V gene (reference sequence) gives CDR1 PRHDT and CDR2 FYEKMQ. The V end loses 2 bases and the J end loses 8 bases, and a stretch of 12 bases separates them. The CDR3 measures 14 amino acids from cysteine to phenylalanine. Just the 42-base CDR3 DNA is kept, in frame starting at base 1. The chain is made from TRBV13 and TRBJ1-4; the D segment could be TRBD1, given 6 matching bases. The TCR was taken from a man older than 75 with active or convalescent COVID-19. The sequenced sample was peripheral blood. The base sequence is TGTGCCAGCAGCTTAACAGGGTCACGGGAAAAACTGTTTTTT. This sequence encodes CASSLTGSREKLFF.